This record concerns one T cell receptor beta chain sequence. The antigen is not known. The record originates from a study of cytomegalovirus exposure and HLA in healthy donors. On the study more broadly: HLA-typed donors were the source of some 80 million unique TCRs, which an early data release held.

Overall study findings and caveats: In a later analysis, DRB1 alleles had the most associated TCRs; HLA-C alleles the fewest. Three chains linked to CMV were shown in vitro to be specific for CMV antigens.

Germline V lookup: CDR1 LNHDA, CDR2 SQIVND (reference sequence). The CDR3 totals 16 residues. Trimming left V 1 base short and J 3 bases short, with 16 bases between. Both 60 Vbeta primers and 13 Jbeta primers went into the PCR. Libraries were prepared by immunoSEQ multiplex PCR; TCRdb keeps only in-frame clonotypes and omits some of them. The repertoire consists of some 160,000 clones, with approximately 80% occurring once and the leading ten covering 1.5% to 2%. This clonotype originated in a woman aged 30 to 39 in good health and CMV-seronegative. Sequencing was carried out using PBMCs. V is TRBV19 and J is TRBJ2-7, with a tentative D call TRBD2 (5 bases). CDR3: CASSIGFRGKDYEQYF. The CDR3 DNA follows: TGTGCCAGTAGTATAGGATTCAGAGGGAAGGACTACGAGCAGTACTTC.